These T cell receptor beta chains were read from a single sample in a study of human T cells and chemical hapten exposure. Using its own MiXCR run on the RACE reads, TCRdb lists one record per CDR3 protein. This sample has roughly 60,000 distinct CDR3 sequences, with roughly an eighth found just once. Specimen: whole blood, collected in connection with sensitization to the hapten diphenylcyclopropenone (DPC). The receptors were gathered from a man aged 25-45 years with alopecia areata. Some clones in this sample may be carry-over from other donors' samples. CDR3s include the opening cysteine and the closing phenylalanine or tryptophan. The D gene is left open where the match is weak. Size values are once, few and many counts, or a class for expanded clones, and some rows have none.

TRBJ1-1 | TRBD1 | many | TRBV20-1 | TGCAGTGCAGCTGCGCCGGGACAGCAATTGAACACTGAAGCTTTCTTT | CSAAAPGQQLNTEAFF
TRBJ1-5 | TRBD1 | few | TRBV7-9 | TGTGCCAGCAGCTTAGTTGCAGGGGGAAGCAATCAGCCCCAGCATTTT | CASSLVAGGSNQPQHF
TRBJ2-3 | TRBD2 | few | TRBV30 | TGTGCCTGGAGTAAAGCGGGGGCCCACGCAAGCACAGATACGCAGTATTTT | CAWSKAGAHASTDTQYF
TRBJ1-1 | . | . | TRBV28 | TGTGCCAGCAGTTCCGACGGCCAGAACACTGAAGCTTTCTTT | CASSSDGQNTEAFF
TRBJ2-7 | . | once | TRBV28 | TGTGCCAGCAGTTCGACAGCTCCCTACGAGCAGTACTTC | CASSSTAPYEQYF
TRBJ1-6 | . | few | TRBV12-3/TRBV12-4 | TGTGCCAGCAGTTTAGGGGTTTACAATTCACCCCTCCACTTT | CASSLGVYNSPLHF
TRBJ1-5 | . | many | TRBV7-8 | TGTGCCAGCAGCTTAGACAGGGACCAGCCCCAGCATTTT | CASSLDRDQPQHF
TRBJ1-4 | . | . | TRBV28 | TGTGCCAGCAGTGGGACCCGATATAATGAAAAACTGTTTTTT | CASSGTRYNEKLFF
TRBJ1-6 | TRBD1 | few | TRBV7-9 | TGTGCCAGCAGCGGAGGGACAGTAGATAATTCACCCCTCCACTTT | CASSGGTVDNSPLHF
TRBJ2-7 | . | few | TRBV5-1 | TGCGCCAGCAGCTTGGATTCGGTCCACGAGCAGTACTTC | CASSLDSVHEQYF
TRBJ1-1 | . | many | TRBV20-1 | TGCAGTGCTAGGCTCGCAAGTTATATTACCGGAGGGACTGAAGCTTTCTTT | CSARLASYITGGTEAFF
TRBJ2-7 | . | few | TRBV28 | TGTGCCAGCAGTTTAGGCAGGGGTCCCTACGAGCAGTACTTC | CASSLGRGPYEQYF
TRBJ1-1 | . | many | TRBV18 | TGTGCCAGCTCACCATATGGGCCCCAGGGAACTGAAGCTTTCTTT | CASSPYGPQGTEAFF